These 21 T cell receptor beta chains share one sample of origin, sequenced in a study of T cells in localized non-small cell lung cancer. Generated by immunoSEQ multiplex PCR, the TCRdb table keeps only in-frame clones and is missing some. The profile shows roughly 20,000 clones, about 90% of them singletons. Material: peripheral blood, obtained before any cancer treatment. The receptors stem from a woman aged 35-75 years with stage I lung adenocarcinoma.

This chain links TRBV6-1 with TRBJ2-7, with 7 positions matching TRBD1. The germline V gene encodes CDR1 MNHNS and CDR2 SASEGT. V lost 8 bases, J lost 3 bases, and 7 bases stayed unmatched. This CDR3 is 13 amino acids long. The CDR3 loop reads CASEPGQSYEQYF. CDR3 coding DNA: TGTGCCAGCGAACCGGGACAGAGCTACGAGCAGTACTTC.

This clone occurred once. The V and J genes are TRBV19 and TRBJ1-5; tentative D call: TRBD1 (5 bases). Germline V gives CDR1 LNHDA, CDR2 SQIVND (reference sequence). The V end was cut by 9 bases, the J end by 4 bases, with 16 bases between. The CDR3 has 14 amino acids. The DNA for the CDR3 is TGTGCCAGCAGGGACTTCTATGGGAATCAGCCCCAGCATTTT. Translation: CASRDFYGNQPQHF.

V gene TRBV11-2 combines with J gene TRBJ1-3, with unresolved D. Germline CDR1 SGHAT, CDR2 FQNNGV. V was pared by 5 bases and J by 2 bases, with 13 bases between. The CDR3 spans 15 residues. The CDR3: CASSLIEATGNTIYF. CDR3 nucleotide sequence: TGTGCCAGCAGCCTCATTGAGGCTACTGGAAACACCATATATTTT.

The chain carries TRBV4-1 and TRBJ1-2, with 9 bases identical to TRBD1. The CDR3 consists of 15 residues. V trimming: 0 bases; J trimming: 2 bases; junction bases outside the gene matches: 1. Germline V CDR1 and CDR2: MGHRA, YSYEKL. This CDR3 is CASSQEGTGNYGYTF. The CDR3 coding sequence is TGCGCCAGCAGCCAAGAAGGGACAGGGAACTATGGCTACACCTTC.

The chain uses TRBV5-1 and TRBJ1-1; TRBD1 matches 7 bases. This CDR3 is built from 15 residues. Germline V gene sequence: CDR1 SGHRS, CDR2 YFSETQ. With V trimmed by 4 bases and J by 0 bases, 6 bases remained unmatched. CDR3: CASSPQGQMNTEAFF. The CDR3, as DNA: TGCGCCAGCAGCCCGCAGGGACAGATGAACACTGAAGCTTTCTTT.

The V gene is TRBV9, the J gene TRBJ2-2; TRBD2 matches at 9 bases. V was clipped by 0 bases and J by 7 bases; unmatched bases: 7. Germline V gene data show CDR1 as SGDLS and CDR2 as YYNGEE. This CDR3 spans 16 amino acids. CDR3: CASSVGAGGLGGELFF. CDR3 sequence (DNA): TGTGCCAGCAGCGTAGGGGCGGGAGGGCTAGGCGGGGAGCTGTTTTTT.

This chain uses TRBV7-9 with TRBJ2-3; 7 positions agree with TRBD1. The CDR3 is 15 amino acids. V was pared by 5 bases and J by 4 bases, with 9 bases of the junction left unmatched. Per the germline V gene, CDR1 is SEHNR and CDR2 is FQNEAQ (reference sequence). The chain's CDR3 is CASSTVTGDSDTQYF. The CDR3 region has the DNA TGTGCCAGCAGCACAGTCACAGGGGATTCAGATACGCAGTATTTT.

The chain joins TRBV27 to TRBJ2-5; the D gene is possibly TRBD1 (7 bases). Germline loops: CDR1 MNHEY, CDR2 SMNVEV (reference sequence). The CDR3 is made up of 14 amino acids. V gave up 10 bases and J gave up 5 bases, with 20 bases separating them. The CDR3: CATRGAIGRETQYF. The CDR3 nucleotides are TGTGCCACCAGGGGGGCAATAGGCCGGGAGACCCAGTACTTC.

A few counts support this clone. This chain uses TRBV14 with TRBJ1-2; 8 bases align to TRBD1. Germline values: CDR1 SGHDN, CDR2 FVKESK. V trimming: 5 bases; J trimming: 4 bases; junction bases outside the gene matches: 3. CDR3 length: 13 amino acids. CDR3 sequence: CASSRTGSYGYTF. CDR3 DNA: TGTGCCAGCAGCAGGACAGGGTCCTATGGCTACACCTTC.

This chain uses TRBV11-3 with TRBJ1-4; a possible D gene is TRBD1 (5 bases). Trimming pared 7 bases from V and 9 bases from J, leaving 15 bases between. The CDR3 spans 13 residues. Germline V gene data show CDR1 as SGHNT and CDR2 as YENEEA. The chain's CDR3 is CASTLGKGQKLFF. The CDR3 coding sequence is TGTGCCAGCACCCTTGGAAAGGGACAAAAACTGTTTTTT.

This rearrangement joins TRBV2 to TRBJ1-2, with 9 bases matching TRBD1. The V gene's germline CDR1 is SNHLY and CDR2 FYNNEI. CDR3 length: 14 amino acids. The J segment lost 3 bases and the V segment lost 4 bases, leaving 3 bases of the junction unmatched. The DNA for the CDR3 is TGTGCCAGCAGTGGGGACAGGGACTACTATGGCTACACCTTC. This sequence encodes CASSGDRDYYGYTF. Filled out from reference TRBV2 and TRBJ1-2, the complete variable domain reads EPEVTQTPSHQVTQMGQEVILRCVPISNHLYFYWYRQILGQKVEFLVSFYNNEISEKSEIFDDQFSVERPDGSNFTLKIRSTKLEDSAMYFCASSGDRDYYGYTFGSGTRLTVV.

J is TRBJ2-7 and V is TRBV27, with D possibly TRBD2 on 5 matching bases. The germline V and J ends were trimmed by 8 bases and 6 bases, with 14 bases remaining between them. This CDR3 region has 12 residues. From germline, CDR1 is MNHEY and CDR2 SMNVEV (reference sequence). The CDR3 DNA is TGTGCCAGCCTTGGATTGGCGGGCGAGCAGTACTTC. Amino acids: CASLGLAGEQYF.

There are a few counts of this clone. This chain joins TRBV12-1 and TRBJ2-5. TRBV12-1 is designated a pseudogene. The CDR3 has 13 amino acids. CDR3 in DNA: TGTGCCAGCAGCTTAATCTCGAAGGAGACCCAGTACTTC. Residues: CASSLISKETQYF.

The J gene is TRBJ1-5, the V gene TRBV30; D may be TRBD1 (5 bases). Germline values: CDR1 GTSNPN, CDR2 SVGIG (reference sequence). The CDR3 covers 13 residues. Trimming took 1 base from V and 4 from J, leaving 8 bases between them. The CDR3 DNA reads as TGTGCCTGGAGTGAAGGGACTAATCAGCCCCAGCATTTT. Its protein product is CAWSEGTNQPQHF.

The J gene is TRBJ2-1, the V gene TRBV28, with D possibly TRBD1 on 6 matching bases. Trimming left V 8 bases short and J 0 bases short, with 17 bases between. CDR1 and CDR2 from the germline V gene are MDHEN and SYDVKM. The CDR3 sequence is 16 residues long. CDR3: CASRQSFRGSYNEQFF. The DNA for the CDR3 is TGTGCCAGCCGCCAAAGCTTCAGGGGCTCCTACAATGAGCAGTTCTTC.

CDR3 residues: CAIIIRDTNEQFF. In DNA, the CDR3 is TGTGCCATCATAATCCGGGACACCAATGAGCAGTTCTTC. The chain has TRBV10-3 and TRBJ2-1; D perhaps matches TRBD1 (6 bases). Trimming removed 7 bases at V and 6 bases at J, with 13 bases between. CDR3 size: 13 residues. CDR1 is ENHRY and CDR2 is SYGVKD in the germline V gene.

This rearrangement joins TRBV6-6 to TRBJ1-1; D uncertain. V lost 7 bases and J 0 bases, leaving 12 bases between the germline ends. Germline loops: CDR1 MNHNY, CDR2 SVGAGI (reference sequence). The CDR3 spans 14 residues. CDR3 sequence: CASISGPMNTEAFF. In DNA form, the CDR3 reads TGTGCCAGCATAAGCGGCCCCATGAACACTGAAGCTTTCTTT.

The V and J genes are TRBV28 and TRBJ2-6, with D possibly being TRBD2 (5 bases). The CDR3 has 16 residues. Germline CDR1 and CDR2: MDHEN and SYDVKM. The V end was cut by 3 bases, the J end by 0 bases, with 9 bases between. CDR3 DNA sequence: TGTGCCAGCAGTTTGAGGGCATACTCTGGGGCCAACGTCCTGACTTTC. Translated, it gives CASSLRAYSGANVLTF.

The rearrangement links TRBV6-5 to TRBJ1-5; 7 bases fit TRBD1. CDR1 and CDR2 (germline): MNHEY, SVGAGI. The CDR3 has 16 residues. Losses at the gene ends were 0 bases for V and 4 bases for J; bases not matched to a gene: 6. CDR3 protein: CASSYSSRRGNQPQHF. The CDR3 nucleotides read TGTGCCAGCAGTTACTCGAGCCGCAGGGGGAATCAGCCCCAGCATTTT.

The chain has TRBV7-2 and TRBJ1-2; possible D gene TRBD1, 5 bases. CDR3 length: 14 residues. Germline V gene data show CDR1 as SGHTA and CDR2 as FQGNSA. Trimming took 1 base from V and 8 from J, leaving 14 bases between them. The CDR3 nucleotides are TGTGCCAGCAGCTTAGGGGGGGAGGTTTACGGCTACACCTTC. Protein sequence: CASSLGGEVYGYTF.

The J gene is TRBJ2-6, the V gene TRBV7-9, with TRBD2 identical over 10 bases. CDR3 length: 18 amino acids. V was pared by 6 bases and J by 1 base, with 9 bases of the junction left unmatched. Germline CDR1 SEHNR, CDR2 FQNEAQ (reference sequence). Written as DNA, the CDR3 is TGTGCCAGCAGTCGTAGCGGGGGGCCTAGTTCTGGGGCCAACGTCCTGACTTTC. Amino acids: CASSRSGGPSSGANVLTF. Variable domain in full (rest from reference TRBV7-9 and TRBJ2-6): DTGVSQNPRHKITKRGQNVTFRCDPISEHNRLYWYRQTLGQGPEFLTYFQNEAQLEKSRLLSDRFSAERPKGSFSTLEIQRTEQGDSAMYLCASSRSGGPSSGANVLTFGAGSRLTVL.